A single sample gave rise to the 27 T cell receptor beta chains below, sequenced in a study of shared clonotypes between healthy human individuals. TCRdb's table, derived via immunoSEQ multiplex PCR, lists solely in-frame clones and lacks some. Of over a million clones listed, around 98% are singletons. Specimen: naive CD4+ T cells sorted from blood. Subset meaning: CD45RA+ positively selected. These receptors were taken from a man aged 30-40 years in good health.

The V gene is TRBV19, the J gene TRBJ2-7; TRBD1 aligns across 9 bases. V shed 5 bases and J 5 bases; nucleotides not matched to a gene: 7. CDR3 length equals 14 residues. Germline V gene sequence: CDR1 LNHDA, CDR2 SQIVND (reference sequence). The CDR3 here is CASSPTGGKDEQYF. DNA of the CDR3: TGTGCCAGTAGTCCTACAGGGGGCAAGGACGAGCAGTACTTC.

The V call is TRBV19, the J call TRBJ2-7, with 10 bases matching TRBD2. The trim removed 6 bases at V and 5 bases at J, leaving 4 bases unmatched. The V gene's germline CDR1 is LNHDA and CDR2 SQIVND (reference sequence). The CDR3 extends over 13 amino acids. CDR3 residues: CASRAGGSHEQYF. The CDR3 nucleotides are TGTGCCAGTAGAGCGGGAGGGTCCCACGAGCAGTACTTC.

The chain employs TRBV27 and TRBJ2-1, with D perhaps matching TRBD1 (5 bases). Trimming took 3 bases from V and 5 from J, leaving 11 bases between them. Per germline, CDR1 MNHEY and CDR2 SMNVEV (reference sequence). CDR3 length: 14 residues. The CDR3 region is CASSFPGFDNEQFF. DNA of the CDR3: TGTGCCAGCAGTTTCCCAGGGTTCGACAATGAGCAGTTCTTC.

This chain uses TRBV27 with TRBJ1-1; tentatively, D is TRBD1 (5 bases). Deletions cut 2 bases from V and 10 bases from J, with 14 bases between. CDR1 and CDR2 (germline): MNHEY, SMNVEV (reference sequence). This CDR3 is built from 13 residues. The CDR3 DNA sequence: TGTGCCAGCAGTTTACGAGGGGCTAGTGTAGCTTTCTTT. Translating gives CASSLRGASVAFF.

On this clone: Other DNA sequences in this specimen translate into the identical CDR3. This sequence joins TRBV11-2 and TRBJ2-7; possibly TRBD1 for D (5 bases). This CDR3 is 13 amino acids long. CDR1 is SGHAT, CDR2 FQNNGV, per germline. V was cut by 3 bases and J by 0 bases, with 6 bases left in between. The CDR3 region has the DNA TGTGCCAGCAGCTTCGACAGCTCCTACGAGCAGTACTTC. It codes for CASSFDSSYEQYF.

The J gene is TRBJ2-7, the V gene TRBV7-2, with D hard to call. Germline V lookup: CDR1 SGHTA, CDR2 FQGNSA. The CDR3 spans 11 residues. With 5 bases removed from V and 7 bases from J, the gap between germline ends came to 9 bases. CDR3 protein: CASSPLGEQYF. CDR3 nucleotide sequence: TGTGCCAGCAGCCCCCTGGGGGAGCAGTACTTC.

The genes are TRBV11-2 and TRBJ2-5, with 7 positions matching TRBD1. Germline trimming cut 3 bases from V and 7 bases from J; bases unmatched to any gene: 17. CDR3 length: 17 amino acids. Germline V gene data show CDR1 as SGHAT and CDR2 as FQNNGV. The CDR3 spells CASSLMYPGQPLLTQYF. The CDR3 nucleotides read TGTGCCAGCAGCTTGATGTACCCGGGACAGCCTCTCCTGACCCAGTACTTC.

The chain is built from TRBV25-1 and TRBJ1-1; TRBD1 matches at 7 bases. The CDR3 runs 14 residues. The germline V gene encodes CDR1 MGHDK and CDR2 SYGVNS. The trim removed 5 bases at V and 4 bases at J, leaving 7 bases unmatched. CDR3 region: CASSSRGGSTEAFF. The CDR3 bases are TGTGCCAGCAGTAGCAGGGGGGGGTCCACTGAAGCTTTCTTT. The entire variable domain, with the rest obtained from reference TRBV25-1 and TRBJ1-1, is as follows: EADIYQTPRYLVIGTGKKITLECSQTMGHDKMYWYQQDPGMELHLIHYSYGVNSTEKGDLSSESTVSRIRTEHFPLTLESARPSHTSQYLCASSSRGGSTEAFFGQGTRLTVV.

This clone has a single count. The chain couples TRBV5-4 to TRBJ2-2; 7 bases are a match to TRBD1. The V gene end was trimmed by 3 bases and the J gene end by 5 bases; junction bases not matched to a gene: 7. CDR1 and CDR2 (germline): SGHNT, YYREEE (reference sequence). This CDR3 spans 15 amino acids. DNA for the CDR3: TGTGCCAGCAGCTCACGGGACAGAGTTACCGGGGAGCTGTTTTTT. Protein: CASSSRDRVTGELFF.

This chain connects TRBV29-1 to TRBJ2-7, with a weak D call TRBD1 (7 bases). Trimming cost V 5 bases and J 4 bases, with 12 bases left between them. This CDR3 contains 12 residues. Germline V lookup: CDR1 SQVTM, CDR2 ANQGSEA. This chain's CDR3 is CSVPRGEYEQYF. The CDR3 region has the DNA TGCAGCGTTCCCAGGGGGGAGTACGAGCAGTACTTC.

The gene calls are TRBV5-1 and TRBJ1-1, with 12 bases fitting TRBD1. This CDR3 comprises 14 residues. Germline-derived CDR1 and CDR2 are SGHRS and YFSETQ. With V trimmed by 4 bases and J by 7 bases, 5 bases remained unmatched. The CDR3 sequence is CASSLGTGGSEAFF. CDR3 nucleotides: TGCGCCAGCAGCCTAGGGACAGGGGGCAGTGAAGCTTTCTTT. Drawing the rest from reference TRBV5-1 and TRBJ1-1, the complete variable domain is KAGVTQTPRYLIKTRGQQVTLSCSPISGHRSVSWYQQTPGQGLQFLFEYFSETQRNKGNFPGRFSGRQFSNSRSEMNVSTLELGDSALYLCASSLGTGGSEAFFGQGTRLTVV.

V is TRBV2 and J is TRBJ2-1; D unresolved. Germline V gene lookup returns CDR1 SNHLY and CDR2 FYNNEI. This CDR3 is built from 12 residues. The ends were cut back, 3 bases at V and 13 bases at J, with 13 bases in the middle. The CDR3, as DNA: TGTGCCAGCAGTGAGGTTAGCCATGGACAGTTCTTC. This translates into CASSEVSHGQFF.

The rearrangement uses TRBV6-5 and TRBJ1-1; D remains ambiguous. From germline, CDR1 is MNHEY and CDR2 SVGAGI. The CDR3 length is 14 residues. V lost 10 bases and J 4 bases, leaving 19 bases between the germline ends. CDR3 DNA sequence: TGTGCCACCCTTGAGTTTTTTACGGCCACTGAAGCTTTCTTT. Amino acids: CATLEFFTATEAFF.

The chain couples TRBV6-5 to TRBJ1-5; TRBD1 agrees at 8 bases. The CDR3 contains 15 residues. Per germline, CDR1 MNHEY and CDR2 SVGAGI. Losses at the gene ends were 6 bases for V and 5 bases for J; bases not matched to a gene: 9. The CDR3 sequence: CASRRAGGRDQPQHF. The CDR3 DNA follows: TGTGCCAGCAGGCGGGCAGGGGGCAGGGATCAGCCCCAGCATTTT.

The genes are TRBV28 and TRBJ1-2, with D perhaps matching TRBD1 (5 bases). Trimming cost V 2 bases and J 4 bases, with 11 bases left between them. From germline, CDR1 is MDHEN and CDR2 SYDVKM. CDR3 size: 14 residues. The CDR3 is CASSLEGLPYGYTF. CDR3 sequence (DNA): TGTGCCAGCAGTTTAGAGGGGCTCCCCTATGGCTACACCTTC.

The chain links TRBV7-8 to TRBJ2-7; no clear D. V was shortened by 5 bases and J by 2 bases, with 22 bases between the two germline ends. The CDR3 extends over 17 amino acids. Per germline, CDR1 SGHVS and CDR2 FQNEAQ. DNA of the CDR3: TGTGCCAGCAGCCCTCCCCGATCATTGTCACGGACCTACGAGCAGTACTTC. It translates to CASSPPRSLSRTYEQYF. The full variable domain, its missing parts supplied by reference TRBV7-8 and TRBJ2-7, is GAGVSQSPRYKVAKRGQDVALRCDPISGHVSLFWYQQALGQGPEFLTYFQNEAQLDKSGLPSDRFFAERPEGSVSTLKIQRTQQEDSAVYLCASSPPRSLSRTYEQYFGPGTRLTVT.

The chain is built from TRBV19 and TRBJ2-6; D is unclear. The CDR3 contains 14 residues. Looked up from germline, CDR1 is LNHDA and CDR2 is SQIVND (reference sequence). The CDR3 is CGIRDGSGANVLTF. The CDR3, as DNA: TGTGGTATCAGAGACGGCTCTGGGGCCAACGTCCTGACTTTC.

This chain joins TRBV5-4 and TRBJ2-7, with D perhaps TRBD1 (5 bases). CDR1 is SGHNT, CDR2 YYREEE, per germline (reference sequence). Trimming left V 0 bases short and J 3 bases short, with 10 bases between. The CDR3 contains 14 residues. The CDR3 loop reads CASSLEVGVYEQYF. For the CDR3, the DNA is TGTGCCAGCAGCTTGGAGGTAGGGGTCTACGAGCAGTACTTC.

The CDR3 loop is CASSQGWKVDYEQYF. In nucleotides, the CDR3 is TGCGCCAGCAGCCAAGGTTGGAAGGTCGACTACGAGCAGTACTTC. The genes are TRBV4-1 and TRBJ2-7; D is unresolved. CDR3 length: 15 amino acids. Trimming stripped 1 base from V and 3 bases from J, with 13 bases between. Germline V gene lookup returns CDR1 MGHRA and CDR2 YSYEKL.

The rearrangement links TRBV6-1 to TRBJ2-3; possible D gene TRBD1, 5 bases. The CDR3 spans 12 residues. The germline CDR1 and CDR2 sequences are MNHNS and SASEGT. The CDR3 DNA reads TGTGCTGGTGGGGCGGACACAGATACGCAGTATTTT. Its translation is CAGGADTDTQYF.

On this clone itself: Other DNA variants within this sample encode the same CDR3. The chain links TRBV5-1 to TRBJ2-1; 9 positions match TRBD2. V gave up 2 bases and J gave up 8 bases; unmatched junction bases: 5. Germline V lookup: CDR1 SGHRS, CDR2 YFSETQ. The CDR3 extends over 14 amino acids. The CDR3 sequence is CASSFSGSPDEQFF. As DNA, the CDR3 is TGCGCCAGCAGCTTTAGCGGGAGTCCCGATGAGCAGTTCTTC.

As DNA, the CDR3 is TGCAGTGCAACAGGGGGTCAGCCCCAGCATTTT. This codes for CSATGGQPQHF. This chain uses TRBV20-1 with TRBJ1-5; 8 bases fit TRBD1. Trimming cost V 6 bases and J 6 bases; bases outside gene matches: 1. Per the germline V gene, CDR1 is DFQATT and CDR2 is SNEGSKA (reference sequence). The CDR3 runs 11 residues.

The chain recombines TRBV2 with TRBJ2-1; TRBD2 matches at 7 bases. J lost 4 bases, V lost 4 bases, and 4 bases had no gene match. From germline, CDR1 is SNHLY and CDR2 FYNNEI. This CDR3 is built from 14 residues. CDR3 in amino acids: CASSGWEGYNEQFF. As DNA, the CDR3 is TGTGCCAGCAGTGGGTGGGAGGGGTACAATGAGCAGTTCTTC.

The genes are TRBV11-2 and TRBJ1-2; TRBD1 aligns across 8 bases. From germline, CDR1 is SGHAT and CDR2 FQNNGV. The CDR3 is made up of 18 amino acids. Trimming took 4 bases from V and 6 from J; bases not matched to a gene: 19. Here the CDR3 DNA reads TGTGCCAGCAGCTCTACTTCAGGGGGCGGATTCTCTCTAGATGGCTACACCTTC. It yields the protein CASSSTSGGGFSLDGYTF.

Worth noting for this clone: Other DNA sequences in the same sample also yield this CDR3. The rearrangement uses TRBV2 and TRBJ2-5; a possible D gene is TRBD2 (6 bases). This CDR3 has 13 residues. Trimming pared 4 bases from V and 5 bases from J, leaving 11 bases between. Germline CDR1 reads SNHLY; CDR2 reads FYNNEI. Written as DNA, the CDR3 is TGTGCCAGCAGTGGGGGGGTTAGGGAGACCCAGTACTTC. The encoded protein is CASSGGVRETQYF.

V is TRBV5-1 and J is TRBJ2-2, with D possibly TRBD2 on 5 matching bases. The V gene's germline CDR1 is SGHRS and CDR2 YFSETQ. The CDR3 has 16 amino acids. V was cut by 1 base and J by 5 bases, with 15 bases left in between. CDR3 sequence (DNA): TGCGCCAGCAGCTTGTTTAGCGTTCGTGGGACCGGGGAGCTGTTTTTT. Translation gives CASSLFSVRGTGELFF.

This rearrangement joins TRBV5-8 to TRBJ1-4, with D hard to call. The CDR3 sequence is 16 residues long. CDR1 and CDR2 (germline): SGHTS, YDEGEE. Deletions cut 0 bases from V and 2 bases from J, with 11 bases between. The CDR3: CASSLARSATNEKLFF. CDR3 coding DNA: TGTGCCAGCAGCTTGGCCCGGTCTGCTACTAATGAAAAACTGTTTTTT. The whole variable domain, filled in from reference TRBV5-8 and TRBJ1-4, reads EAGVTQSPTHLIKTRGQQATLRCSPISGHTSVYWYQQALGLGLQFLLWYDEGEERNRGNFPPRFSGRQFPNYSSELNVNALELEDSALYLCASSLARSATNEKLFFGSGTQLSVL.